The T cell receptor beta chain under discussion was sequenced for a study of T cells in Graves' hyperthyroidism and ophthalmopathy. About the study: Blood was drawn when the patient was first diagnosed and still untreated. Whole-study results and caveats: Most thyroid-expanded clonotypes above 0.001 were also found in blood. Separating ophthalmopathy from stable hyperthyroidism was achieved by a 13 V-J model.

Amplified regions were TCR beta CDR3 sequences from RNA transcripts. HTBI primers were employed in a first-round RT-PCR of the TCR CDR3. In TCRdb, the multiplex PCR reads were re-called with MiXCR into one record per CDR3 protein. The sample holds 150,000 or so distinct CDR3 sequences, 22% seen once. The CDR3 is made up of 14 amino acids. Trimming removed 6 bases at V and 4 bases at J, with 15 bases between. Germline V gives CDR1 SNHLY, CDR2 FYNNEI. There are many counts of this clonotype. The antigen remains unidentified. Exclusion followed for patients with uncontrolled infection, other autoimmune disease, pregnancy or lactation.

The sequencing input was blood. The J gene is TRBJ2-5, the V gene TRBV2, with no clear D. This sequence originates from a woman aged 45-60 years with Graves' hyperthyroidism that later progressed to Graves' ophthalmopathy. This CDR3 is CASSKGQTGETQYF. CDR3 coding DNA: TGTGCCAGCAGCAAGGGCCAGACGGGAGAGACCCAGTACTTC.